This TCR beta chain was captured by sequencing in a study of blood T cell repertoires in COVID-19. Study background: Samples representing acute and convalescent COVID-19 were sourced from the United States, Italy and Spain. PBMCs, B-cell-depleted T cells, or T cells provided the cDNA or gDNA that made up the material.

Generated by immunoSEQ multiplex PCR, the TCRdb table keeps only in-frame clones and is missing some. In the table there are under 300,000 clones, more than 70% of which are singletons. This clone turned up a few times. The receptor's source is a man older than 75 with acute or convalescent COVID-19. Specimen: peripheral blood.

The CDR3 nucleotides are TGTGCCAGCAGTTTTCAGGGGCCCACTGAAGCTTTCTTT. Its protein product is CASSFQGPTEAFF. This chain uses TRBV12-3 or TRBV12-4 with TRBJ1-1, with D tentatively TRBD1 (6 bases). This CDR3 is 13 amino acids long. V was pared by 3 bases and J by 4 bases, with 9 bases between.